This TCR beta chain was obtained from a study of blood T cell repertoires in COVID-19. Study-level information: Donors in the United States, Italy and Spain gave samples during acute or convalescent COVID-19.

This clone was picked up a small number of times. V was clipped by 3 bases and J by 6 bases, with 13 bases between them. The CDR3 covers 14 residues. Per the germline V gene, CDR1 is SEHNR and CDR2 is FQNEAQ (reference sequence). In the original analysis: Estimation of nucleated cell counts relied on the amplification of reference gene primers. Assay: immunoSEQ multiplex PCR; the TCRdb copy retains only in-frame clones and omits some. That table is the source of V, J and clone size, and D and trimming were worked out from the DNA. The table lists under 300,000 clones, about 85% of them singletons, with about 2% in the top ten.

The chain joins TRBV7-9 to TRBJ2-3, with a possible D match to TRBD2 (6 bases). The specimen sequenced was peripheral blood. The sequence came from a man in his thirties or forties who had recovered from COVID-19. CDR3: CASSLRSGRDTQYF. CDR3 DNA sequence: TGTGCCAGCAGCTTGAGAAGTGGGAGGGATACGCAGTATTTT.